The 3 T cell receptor beta chains below all came from one sample that was sequenced in a study of cytomegalovirus exposure and HLA in healthy donors. The PCR had 60 Vbeta and 13 Jbeta primers. Sequencing used immunoSEQ multiplex PCR; TCRdb keeps in-frame clones, though not all of them. This table has fewer than 250,000 clones, 70% to 80% appearing once. The sample was PBMCs. These receptors originate from a middle-aged man in good health and CMV-seronegative.

The J gene is TRBJ1-5, the V gene TRBV2; TRBD1 is a possible D gene (5 bases). Trimming pared 3 bases from V and 7 bases from J, leaving 7 bases between. Germline V lookup: CDR1 SNHLY, CDR2 FYNNEI. This CDR3 contains 12 residues. The CDR3 reads CASSDRAQPQHF. The CDR3 bases are TGTGCCAGCAGTGACAGGGCACAGCCCCAGCATTTT.

This clone was detected only a few times. The rearrangement joins TRBV6-4 to TRBJ1-2; a weak D match, TRBD1 (5 bases). This CDR3 contains 15 residues. Trimming cost V 5 bases and J 2 bases, with 15 bases left between them. Per the germline V gene, CDR1 is MRHNA and CDR2 is SNTAGT. The CDR3 bases are TGTGCCAGCAGTCCGGGAGACAGCTGGAACTATGGCTACACCTTC. This codes for CASSPGDSWNYGYTF.

The CDR3 DNA is TGTGCCAGTACCCGCCGGGCTGGCGGGAGCTCCTACAATGAGCAGTTCTTC. It specifies CASTRRAGGSSYNEQFF. The genes are TRBV19 and TRBJ2-1, with 7 bases matching TRBD2. Germline values: CDR1 LNHDA, CDR2 SQIVND (reference sequence). V shed 7 bases and J 0 bases; nucleotides not matched to a gene: 12. This CDR3 spans 17 amino acids.